The next 12 T cell receptor beta chains were all read from a single sample in a study of lymphopenia after photon versus proton radiotherapy (dated by TCRdb to the late 2010s). Libraries were built with the immunoSEQ multiplex PCR assay. TCRdb obtained this table from immuneACCESS and retained in-frame rearrangements with V and J assigned. These tables miss some clones; where compared with another copy, unresolved V genes account for less than half of the shortfall, and the remainder is unexplained. The sample table holds about 35,000 clones, of which about 93% were seen once. Of the sample, around 15% is held by the ten largest clones. The source material was peripheral blood, sampled from a patient treated with photon-based radiotherapy. All receptors come from a man in his 60s with cholangiocarcinoma.

The chain carries TRBV10-3 and TRBJ1-3; D call uncertain. In germline, CDR1 is ENHRY, CDR2 SYGVKD. V was shortened by 4 bases and J by 1 base, with 8 bases between the two germline ends. The CDR3 extends over 14 amino acids. CDR3 in amino acids: CAISGGLSGNTIYF. CDR3 coding DNA: TGTGCCATCAGTGGTGGATTATCTGGAAACACCATATATTTT.

The chain uses TRBV7-2 and TRBJ2-3; TRBD2 agrees at 8 bases. CDR1 is SGHTA and CDR2 is FQGNSA in the germline V gene. The junction had 9 bases not matched to a gene; V was cut back by 4 bases and J by 0 bases. The CDR3 extends over 17 amino acids. The CDR3 DNA follows: TGTGCCAGCAGCTCCTTCATAGCGGGGCCGAGCACAGATACGCAGTATTTT. Residues: CASSSFIAGPSTDTQYF.

The rearrangement links TRBV28 to TRBJ2-3, with TRBD1 matching 12 bases. The germline CDR1 and CDR2 sequences are MDHEN and SYDVKM. The CDR3 is 18 residues long. The V gene end was trimmed by 3 bases and the J gene end by 4 bases; junction bases not matched to a gene: 11. The CDR3 is CASSFFKIRDRGPDTQYF. Written as DNA, the CDR3 is TGTGCCAGCAGTTTTTTTAAGATCCGGGACAGGGGGCCAGATACGCAGTATTTT.

This clone was recorded once. The V gene is TRBV10-2, the J gene TRBJ1-1; D gene uncertain. With 2 bases removed from V and 0 bases from J, the gap between germline ends came to 4 bases. The CDR3 sequence is 13 residues long. Germline V gene data show CDR1 as WSHSY and CDR2 as SAAADI. CDR3 amino acids: CASSEVMNTEAFF. The DNA for the CDR3 is TGCGCCAGCAGTGAGGTCATGAACACTGAAGCTTTCTTT.

With regard to this clone: A junction boundary mismatches the germline segment, possibly from a read error. The CDR3: CAISALTGANTEAFF. In nucleotides, the CDR3 is TGTGCCATAAGTGCGCTCACAGGGGCGAACACTGAAGCTTTCTTT. The rearrangement joins TRBV10-3 to TRBJ1-1, with TRBD1 identical over 7 bases. Germline CDR1 ENHRY, CDR2 SYGVKD. The CDR3 length is 15 residues.

V and J are TRBV19 and TRBJ2-7, with 7 bases that match TRBD1. CDR1 and CDR2 (germline): LNHDA, SQIVND (reference sequence). Trimming cost V 10 bases and J 3 bases; bases outside gene matches: 9. This CDR3 has 13 residues. In nucleotides, the CDR3 is TGTGCCACCTCCGGGACAGTCAACTACGAGCAGTACTTC. It codes for CATSGTVNYEQYF.

For the CDR3, the DNA is TGTGCCAGCACTGGACAGGGGGCAAGATACAATGAGCAGTTCTTC. Its translation: CASTGQGARYNEQFF. This sequence joins TRBV27 and TRBJ2-1, with 11 bases that match TRBD1. The J segment lost 4 bases and the V segment lost 7 bases, leaving 6 bases of the junction unmatched. The CDR3 spans 15 residues. The germline CDR1 and CDR2 sequences are MNHEY and SMNVEV (reference sequence).

The rearrangement links TRBV6-6 to TRBJ2-7; no reliable D call. The CDR3 has 15 residues. Trimming took 6 bases from V and 0 from J, leaving 15 bases between them. The germline CDR1 and CDR2 sequences are MNHNY and SVGAGI (reference sequence). The CDR3 sequence is CASSPRQLSSYEQYF. Written as DNA, the CDR3 is TGTGCCAGCAGCCCCCGGCAGCTAAGCTCCTACGAGCAGTACTTC.

The genes are TRBV5-4 and TRBJ1-5; D may be TRBD1 (6 bases). The V gene lost 1 base and the J gene lost 1 base, with 6 bases spanning the gap. Germline CDR1 reads SGHNT; CDR2 reads YYREEE (reference sequence). The CDR3 loop spans 14 amino acids. The CDR3 here is CASSLRGSNQPQHF. The CDR3 coding sequence is TGTGCCAGCAGCTTGAGGGGGAGCAATCAGCCCCAGCATTTT.

To note about this clone: The junction shows a germline mismatch at one end, possibly a read error. The chain carries TRBV6-6 and TRBJ2-2; TRBD2 aligns across 7 bases. CDR1 is MNHNY, CDR2 SVGAGI, per germline (reference sequence). This CDR3 is built from 16 residues. CDR3 DNA: TGTGCCAGCAGTGACTCCGGGGGGAGAGACACCGGGGAGCTGTTTTTT. Its translation is CASSDSGGRDTGELFF.

This chain connects TRBV27 to TRBJ2-1, with 8 bases fitting TRBD1. V shed 5 bases, J shed 9 bases, and the junction held 6 bases outside the gene matches. Germline CDR1 and CDR2: MNHEY and SMNVEV (reference sequence). There are 13 residues in the CDR3. CDR3 in amino acids: CASSKDRVSEQFF. Here the CDR3 DNA reads TGTGCCAGCAGTAAGGACAGGGTAAGTGAGCAGTTCTTC.

The chain has TRBV18 and TRBJ2-7; D perhaps matches TRBD1 (5 bases). The length of the CDR3 is 14 residues. Germline V CDR1 and CDR2: KGHSH, LQKENI. Trimming pared 5 bases from V and 5 bases from J, leaving 16 bases between. The CDR3: CASSSTAGRDEQYF. The CDR3 DNA reads as TGTGCCAGCTCATCAACAGCAGGCAGGGACGAGCAGTACTTC.